This T cell receptor beta chain was identified during a study of CD8 T cells in ankylosing spondylitis. General study results and limits: A number of the motif variants had already been described in reactive arthritis synovial fluid and blood. The authors reported significant enrichment of disease-linked clones in matched ankylosing spondylitis synovial fluid. A TCR beta motif made of about eight highly homologous variants seemed typical of ankylosing spondylitis blood.

The table lists this clonotype with a few counts. Its antigen is currently unknown. This CDR3 spans 15 amino acids. Germline-derived CDR1 and CDR2 are SGHDT and YYEEEE. V shed 5 bases and J 2 bases; nucleotides not matched to a gene: 7. The TCR beta libraries were generated through quantitative 5'-RACE incorporating molecular barcodes. Each CDR3 protein is one row after TCRdb ran MiXCR on the 5' RACE reads. The top ten hold over 0.9% of the sample, which has fewer than 450,000 distinct CDR3 sequences, 17% seen once. The clonotype was recovered from a male donor with ankylosing spondylitis. V and J are TRBV5-6 and TRBJ2-7, with 10 nucleotides matching TRBD2. The sequencing sample was made of blood, either unsorted or a sorted T cell fraction (not recorded which). The CDR3 region has the DNA TGTGCCAGCAGAGCGAGCGGGGGGGCAGCCTACGAGCAGTACTTC. This sequence encodes CASRASGGAAYEQYF.